This T cell receptor beta chain originates from a study of T cells expressing NK-cell markers. Reprocessing the 5' RACE reads, TCRdb reports a single entry for every CDR3 protein and omits DNA. This sample's clone table lists some 390,000 distinct CDR3 sequences. CDR1 is DFQATT, CDR2 SNEGSKA, per germline (reference sequence). The CDR3 is 14 amino acids. The sample comprised blood T cells: a sorted CD56 or NKG2C T cell subset, CD4+ or CD8+ T cells, or bulk PBMC T cells (not recorded which). The chain is built from TRBV20-1 and TRBJ2-1; TCRdb names TRBD2, which stays unverified in the absence of DNA. The sequence came from a woman aged 50 to 65 in good health. The CDR3 loop is CSLGMAGDFDEQFF.